A selection of T cell receptor beta chains follows, all from one sample in a study of cytomegalovirus exposure and HLA in healthy donors. The assay was immunoSEQ multiplex PCR, and TCRdb's table has in-frame clones only and misses some. The repertoire includes about 100,000 clones, around 80% of them detected once, and 0.6% to 0.95% sits in the top ten. Sample: PBMCs. The receptors here all came from a woman in her sixties or seventies in good health and CMV-seronegative. The CDR3 runs from the conserved cysteine through the conserved F or W. A D gene is named only where the DNA matches it firmly. Clone size is stated in some rows and not others, as once, few, many or a class when expanded.

>TRBJ2-1|TRBV6-4|TRBD2|-
CASSASGDNEQFF
TGTGCCAGCAGTGCTAGCGGCGATAATGAGCAGTTCTTC
>TRBJ2-2|TRBV19|-|-
CASSPGLGQGTGELFF
TGTGCCAGTAGTCCTGGCCTCGGGCAGGGAACCGGGGAGCTGTTTTTT
>TRBJ1-2|TRBV6-5|-|-
CASRDRSYGYTF
TGTGCCAGCAGGGACAGATCCTATGGCTACACCTTC
>TRBJ1-2|TRBV7-2|TRBD1|-
CASSLKQGGHYGYTF
TGTGCCAGCAGCCTCAAACAGGGGGGGCACTATGGCTACACCTTC
>TRBJ2-7|TRBV2|TRBD2|-
CASSEWGGSTGEQYF
TGTGCCAGCAGTGAATGGGGGGGGTCCACGGGGGAGCAGTACTTC
>TRBJ2-1|TRBV7-6|TRBD2|-
CASSPLSGGRLNNEQFF
TGTGCCAGCAGCCCCCTAAGCGGGGGACGCTTAAACAATGAGCAGTTCTTC
>TRBJ2-7|TRBV18|TRBD2|few
CASSPPIAGGEQYF
TGTGCCAGCTCACCACCGATTGCGGGGGGCGAGCAGTACTTC
>TRBJ1-1|TRBV5-6|-|-
CASSLRTEAFF
TGTGCCAGCAGCCTGCGCACTGAAGCTTTCTTT
>TRBJ2-7|TRBV7-9|-|-
CASSIQGREQYF
TGTGCCAGCAGCATCCAGGGGCGGGAGCAGTACTTC
>TRBJ2-7|TRBV6-5|-|few
CASSYSSGTYEQYF
TGTGCCAGCAGTTACTCGTCAGGAACCTACGAGCAGTACTTC
>TRBJ1-6|TRBV6-1|TRBD1|-
CASKGPGGIDSPLHF
TGTGCCAGCAAAGGGCCAGGGGGGATCGATTCACCCCTCCACTTT
>TRBJ2-5|TRBV5-6|TRBD2|-
CASSFASGGREETQYF
TGTGCCAGCAGCTTCGCTAGCGGGGGTAGGGAAGAGACCCAGTACTTC
>TRBJ1-2|TRBV5-4|-|few
CASSLALQGPNYGYTF
TGTGCCAGCAGCTTAGCGTTACAGGGCCCTAACTATGGCTACACCTTC
>TRBJ1-2|TRBV30|-|-
CAWSITGRSYGYTF
TGTGCCTGGAGTATAACAGGGAGAAGCTATGGCTACACCTTC
>TRBJ1-4|TRBV7-6|TRBD1|once
CASSFPGQGGEKLFF
TGTGCCAGCAGCTTCCCGGGACAGGGTGGTGAAAAACTGTTTTTT
>TRBJ2-1|TRBV5-1|-|-
CASSTTVYNEQFF
TGCGCCAGCAGCACGACAGTTTACAATGAGCAGTTCTTC
>TRBJ1-1|TRBV6-5|TRBD1|-
CASSPFRGVTEAFF
TGTGCCAGCAGTCCTTTCAGGGGGGTGACTGAAGCTTTCTTT
>TRBJ2-1|TRBV5-6|-|-
CASSFLGVLYNEQFF
TGTGCCAGCAGCTTTTTAGGGGTCTTATACAATGAGCAGTTCTTC
>TRBJ1-1|TRBV27|-|-
CASINRSEAFF
TGTGCCAGCATAAACAGGTCTGAAGCTTTCTTT
>TRBJ1-4|TRBV15|-|-
CATSRDGTREGEKLFF
TGTGCCACCAGCAGAGATGGAACCAGGGAAGGTGAAAAACTGTTTTTT
>TRBJ2-5|TRBV5-1|TRBD1|-
CASTIMGQFTQETQYF
TGCGCCAGCACCATTATGGGACAGTTCACCCAAGAGACCCAGTACTTC
>TRBJ2-1|TRBV9|-|-
CASSVAGLLYNEQFF
TGTGCCAGCAGCGTGGCGGGTCTCCTATACAATGAGCAGTTCTTC
>TRBJ2-2|TRBV4-3|TRBD2|-
CASSPGGQGLVNGELFF
TGCGCCAGCAGCCCGGGGGGGCAGGGGCTCGTTAACGGGGAGCTGTTTTTT
>TRBJ2-7|TRBV18|-|-
CASSPPAGDDEQYF
TGTGCCAGCTCACCACCCGCAGGGGACGACGAGCAGTACTTC
>TRBJ2-3|TRBV28|TRBD2|-
CASRGLAGTDTQYF
TGTGCCAGCAGAGGACTAGCGGGGACAGATACGCAGTATTTT
>TRBJ1-1|TRBV13|-|-
CASSPRGGNTEAFF
TGTGCCAGCAGCCCCCGAGGGGGGAACACTGAAGCTTTCTTT
>TRBJ1-6|TRBV18|TRBD1|once
CASSPGQGGQAPLHF
TGTGCCAGCTCGCCGGGACAGGGAGGTCAGGCACCCCTCCACTTT
>TRBJ2-1|TRBV7-2|-|-
CASSPQGNEQFF
TGTGCCAGCAGCCCACAGGGCAATGAGCAGTTCTTC